Presented here are 4 T cell receptor beta chains from one specimen sequenced in a study of graft-versus-host responses after intestinal transplantation (dated by TCRdb to the early 2020s). To prepare the library, the immunoSEQ multiplex PCR assay was applied. Here the immuneACCESS table is served through TCRdb, limited to in-frame sequences with V and J called. Missing clones are a known gap in these copies; in checked studies unresolved V genes cover under half, and the rest lacks a known reason. A total of about 120,000 clones appear in this sample, approximately 92% of them only once. Of the sample, roughly 0.12% is held by the ten largest clones. These TCRs' antigens remain unknown. The sample's time point label, decoded: cells obtained before transplantation from donor or recipient. The sample consisted of unstimulated CD4+ T cells sorted from spleen or lymph node cells, taken before intestinal transplant. These receptors were obtained from a human donor who received an intestinal transplant.

This sequence joins TRBV7-9 and TRBJ2-3; D unclear. V lost 5 bases, J lost 2 bases, and 14 bases lay in between. There are 15 residues in the CDR3. CDR1 is SEHNR and CDR2 is FQNEAQ in the germline V gene (reference sequence). CDR3 in amino acids: CASSTQVLPTDTQYF. CDR3 sequence (DNA): TGTGCCAGCAGCACCCAGGTACTACCCACAGATACGCAGTATTTT.

This chain links TRBV11-2 with TRBJ2-5; D gene ambiguous. CDR1 is SGHAT and CDR2 is FQNNGV in the germline V gene. The CDR3 runs to 14 residues. V was cut by 1 base and J by 4 bases, with 10 bases left in between. The CDR3 is CASSLAPRPETQYF. In DNA, the CDR3 is TGTGCCAGCAGCTTAGCGCCCAGGCCAGAGACCCAGTACTTC.

The chain uses TRBV2 and TRBJ1-1, with 8 bases that match TRBD1. The CDR3 contains 12 residues. After removal of 5 bases from V and 11 bases from J, the junction contained 7 bases not matched to a gene. CDR1 is SNHLY and CDR2 is FYNNEI in the germline V gene. The CDR3 region has the DNA TGTGCCAGCAGTCCCGACAGGGGTGGCGCTTTCTTT. Residues: CASSPDRGGAFF.

This chain links TRBV28 with TRBJ2-7; D is undetermined. Per germline, CDR1 MDHEN and CDR2 SYDVKM. V lost 2 bases and J 2 bases, leaving 7 bases between the germline ends. The CDR3 is 13 residues long. The CDR3 spells CASSLVGAYEQYF. CDR3 nucleotides: TGTGCCAGCAGTTTAGTGGGCGCCTACGAGCAGTACTTC. Based on the CDR3 plus reference TRBV28 and TRBJ2-7, the full variable domain is DVKVTQSSRYLVKRTGEKVFLECVQDMDHENMFWYRQDPGLGLRLIYFSYDVKMKEKGDIPEGYSVSREKKERFSLILESASTNQTSMYLCASSLVGAYEQYFGPGTRLTVT.